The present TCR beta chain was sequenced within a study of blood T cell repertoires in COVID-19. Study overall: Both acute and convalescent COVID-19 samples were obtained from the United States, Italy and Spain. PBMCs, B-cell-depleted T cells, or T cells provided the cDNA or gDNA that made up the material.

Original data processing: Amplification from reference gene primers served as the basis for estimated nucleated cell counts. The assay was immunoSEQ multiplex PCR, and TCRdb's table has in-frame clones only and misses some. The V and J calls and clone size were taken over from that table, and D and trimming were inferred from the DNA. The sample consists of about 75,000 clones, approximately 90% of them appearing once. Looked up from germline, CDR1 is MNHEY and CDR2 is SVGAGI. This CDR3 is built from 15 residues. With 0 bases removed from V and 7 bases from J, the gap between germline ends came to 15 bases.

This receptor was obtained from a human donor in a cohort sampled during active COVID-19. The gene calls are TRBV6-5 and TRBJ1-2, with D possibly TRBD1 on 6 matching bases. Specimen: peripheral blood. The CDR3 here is CASSYSIGQGSGYTF. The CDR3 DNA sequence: TGTGCCAGCAGTTACTCGATAGGCCAGGGGAGTGGCTACACCTTC.